The 28 T cell receptor beta chains given below trace back to one sample, sequenced in a study of CD8 T cells in ankylosing spondylitis (dated by TCRdb to about 2017). To prepare the library, 5' RACE was applied. The reads were generated on an Illumina HiSeq 2500. In-frame beta chains were kept once TCRdb had trimmed the public reads at Q25 with fastp and called clones with MiXCR. Each CDR3 protein gets just one entry, which takes the most common genes and DNA from the rows behind it. The sample profile shows around 210,000 distinct CDR3 sequences; around 8% of them were found once. 4.8% of the sample comes from the top ten. Sequencing was carried out using blood, either unsorted or a sorted T cell fraction (not recorded which). Receptors were obtained from a female donor with ankylosing spondylitis or in good health (not recorded which).

This clonotype appeared many times. The chain is built from TRBV5-1 and TRBJ1-5; no reliable D call. Trimming shortened V by 0 bases and J by 6 bases, and 10 bases separated the two germline ends. Germline assignment: CDR1 SGHRS and CDR2 YFSETQ. The CDR3 is 14 residues long. The CDR3 DNA sequence: TGCGCCAGCAGCTTGGCCCCTCAGAGTCAGCCCCAGCATTTT. This translates into CASSLAPQSQPQHF.

This clonotype has just a few counts. The chain joins TRBV5-1 to TRBJ2-7; 7 bases map to TRBD2. The CDR3 spans 19 residues. The ends lost 8 bases at V and 1 base at J; junction bases unmatched: 24. CDR1 and CDR2 (germline): SGHRS, YFSETQ. The chain's CDR3 is CASKGPERDHLTSSYEQYF. DNA for the CDR3: TGCGCCAGTAAGGGGCCGGAGCGGGATCATCTTACCTCGTCCTACGAGCAGTACTTC. Full variable domain (outside the CDR3, taken from reference TRBV5-1 and TRBJ2-7): KAGVTQTPRYLIKTRGQQVTLSCSPISGHRSVSWYQQTPGQGLQFLFEYFSETQRNKGNFPGRFSGRQFSNSRSEMNVSTLELGDSALYLCASKGPERDHLTSSYEQYFGPGTRLTVT.

This clonotype showed up just a few times. V and J are TRBV7-9 and TRBJ2-5; D call uncertain. Deletions cut 1 base from V and 0 bases from J, with 9 bases between. CDR3 length: 15 residues. The V gene's germline CDR1 is SEHNR and CDR2 FQNEAQ (reference sequence). CDR3 in DNA: TGTGCCAGCAGCTTAGGCGCCTTGTACCAAGAGACCCAGTACTTC. It is translated as CASSLGALYQETQYF.

This clonotype was counted at least ten times. The CDR3 sequence: CSARAGFDTEAFF. CDR3 nucleotides: TGCAGTGCTAGGGCGGGGTTTGACACTGAAGCTTTCTTT. The V call is TRBV20-1, the J call TRBJ1-1; D is unclear. CDR3 length equals 13 residues. Per the germline V gene, CDR1 is DFQATT and CDR2 is SNEGSKA (reference sequence). The V gene lost 3 bases and the J gene lost 3 bases, with 11 bases spanning the gap.

V usage is TRBV13 and J usage is TRBJ2-1; D might be TRBD1 (6 bases). The CDR3 consists of 16 residues. The germline V and J ends were trimmed by 2 bases and 6 bases, with 17 bases remaining between them. Per germline, CDR1 PRHDT and CDR2 FYEKMQ (reference sequence). CDR3 sequence reads: CASSLKQGVIPNEQFF. CDR3 in DNA: TGTGCCAGCAGCTTAAAACAGGGTGTTATCCCCAATGAGCAGTTCTTC.

This clonotype has at least ten counts. V usage is TRBV2 and J usage is TRBJ2-7; 13 nucleotides agree with TRBD2. There are 12 residues in the CDR3. Looked up from germline, CDR1 is SNHLY and CDR2 is FYNNEI. J gave up 10 bases and V 10 bases, and 7 bases lay outside the gene matches. The CDR3 reads CATTSGRSEQYF. DNA of the CDR3: TGTGCCACGACTAGCGGGAGGTCAGAACAGTACTTC.

Of note for this clonotype: Being one base from a much bigger clone, this may be a read error. The V gene is TRBV2, the J gene TRBJ2-3, with 11 bases matching TRBD1. Per germline, CDR1 SNHLY and CDR2 FYNNEI. The CDR3 has 16 amino acids. CDR3 DNA: TGTGCCGGCAGTGACCGGGACAGGGGGGACACAGATACGCAGTATTTT. It translates to CAGSDRDRGDTDTQYF. Combining the CDR3 with reference TRBV2 and TRBJ2-3 gives the whole variable domain EPEVTQTPSHQVTQMGQEVILRCVPISNHLYFYWYRQILGQKVEFLVSFYNNEISEKSEIFDDQFSVERPDGSNFTLKIRSTKLEDSAMYFCAGSDRDRGDTDTQYFGPGTRLTVL.

The rearrangement links TRBV29-1 to TRBJ2-5; no definite D call. From germline, CDR1 is SQVTM and CDR2 ANQGSEA. The CDR3 extends over 14 amino acids. Trimming removed 2 bases from V and 7 bases from J, with 17 bases in between. The CDR3, as DNA: TGCAGCGTTGAAAAGTCTAAGGGCTTGGCGACCCAGTACTTC. Its protein is CSVEKSKGLATQYF.

This clonotype was recorded at least ten times. The rearrangement uses TRBV6-2 or TRBV6-3 and TRBJ2-3, with D maybe TRBD2 (6 bases). CDR3 length: 16 amino acids. The V gene's germline CDR1 is MNHEY and CDR2 SVGEGT. Between the trimmed V and J ends, which lost 7 bases and 3 bases, there was a span of 20 bases. CDR3 sequence (DNA): TGTGCCAGCAACTATTGGGACCCTGCGGGGACAGATACGCAGTATTTT. This gives the protein CASNYWDPAGTDTQYF.

This clonotype was counted ten times or more. The chain couples TRBV30 to TRBJ2-3; D gene unclear. Germline V gene lookup returns CDR1 GTSNPN and CDR2 SVGIG (reference sequence). Trimming left V 4 bases short and J 1 base short, with 3 bases between. The CDR3 consists of 11 residues. The DNA of the CDR3 is TGTGCCTGGATCGGCACAGATACGCAGTATTTT. It is translated as CAWIGTDTQYF.

This clonotype occurred many times. The rearrangement joins TRBV5-1 to TRBJ2-1; 7 bases match TRBD2. Germline CDR1 SGHRS, CDR2 YFSETQ. This CDR3 is 15 amino acids long. With V trimmed by 4 bases and J by 1 base, 5 bases remained unmatched. CDR3 nucleotides: TGCGCCAGCAGCCCCGCGGGGGTATCCTACAATGAGCAGTTCTTC. Protein: CASSPAGVSYNEQFF. The full variable domain, with the rest looked up from reference TRBV5-1 and TRBJ2-1, is KAGVTQTPRYLIKTRGQQVTLSCSPISGHRSVSWYQQTPGQGLQFLFEYFSETQRNKGNFPGRFSGRQFSNSRSEMNVSTLELGDSALYLCASSPAGVSYNEQFFGPGTRLTVL.

This clonotype was counted at least ten times. The chain joins TRBV6-5 to TRBJ2-1; D possibly uses TRBD1 or TRBD2 (5 bases each). Germline-derived CDR1 and CDR2 are MNHEY and SVGAGI. V was trimmed by 2 bases and J by 4 bases, leaving 12 bases between them. The CDR3 is made up of 15 amino acids. As DNA, the CDR3 is TGTGCCAGCAGTTACGGGGGTAGAAGATACAATGAGCAGTTCTTC. Its translation: CASSYGGRRYNEQFF.

Notes on this clonotype: This may be a read error: a much more frequent sequence differs by one nucleotide. V gene TRBV7-6 combines with J gene TRBJ2-7; no clear D gene. The CDR3 has 13 amino acids. Germline V gene lookup returns CDR1 SGHVS and CDR2 FNYEAQ. CDR3 loop: CACSLGRTGEQYF. CDR3 coding DNA: TGTGCCTGCAGCTTAGGCCGGACCGGCGAGCAGTACTTC.

V gene TRBV6-2 or TRBV6-3 combines with J gene TRBJ2-1; D is unresolved. Per germline, CDR1 MNHEY and CDR2 SVGEGT. Trimming shortened V by 3 bases and J by 9 bases, and 15 bases separated the two germline ends. CDR3 length: 14 amino acids. The CDR3 region is CASSYLSVHSEQFF. CDR3 nucleotide sequence: TGTGCCAGCAGTTATCTGTCGGTCCACTCTGAGCAGTTCTTC.

There are many counts of this clonotype. V and J are TRBV5-1 and TRBJ2-2, with 8 bases fitting TRBD1. The germline CDR1 and CDR2 sequences are SGHRS and YFSETQ. The CDR3 loop spans 15 amino acids. Trimming cost V 4 bases and J 1 base; bases outside gene matches: 3. The CDR3 DNA is TGCGCCAGCAGCGGCGGACAGGGGAACACCGGGGAGCTGTTTTTT. Translated, it gives CASSGGQGNTGELFF.

This clonotype was detected ten times or more. The gene calls are TRBV27 and TRBJ2-7; 7 bases are shared with TRBD2. After removal of 3 bases from V and 3 bases from J, the junction contained 5 bases not matched to a gene. The CDR3 sequence is 14 residues long. The germline V gene encodes CDR1 MNHEY and CDR2 SMNVEV (reference sequence). CDR3 nucleotide sequence: TGTGCCAGCAGTTTGAGCGGGAAGTACTACGAGCAGTACTTC. Translation: CASSLSGKYYEQYF.

This clonotype was seen many times. Here the CDR3 reads CSARDWGGEDTQYF. For the CDR3, the DNA is TGCAGTGCTAGGGATTGGGGGGGGGAGGATACGCAGTATTTT. The V gene is TRBV20-1, the J gene TRBJ2-3; 7 bases are a match to TRBD2. From germline, CDR1 is DFQATT and CDR2 SNEGSKA (reference sequence). This CDR3 is built from 14 residues. With V trimmed by 3 bases and J by 6 bases, 9 bases remained unmatched.

This clonotype was picked up many times. This chain connects TRBV20-1 to TRBJ2-7; either TRBD1 or TRBD2 may fit D (5 bases each). V was clipped by 6 bases and J by 2 bases, with 8 bases between them. Germline values: CDR1 DFQATT, CDR2 SNEGSKA (reference sequence). This CDR3 has 11 residues. CDR3 sequence reads: CSARGTYEQYF. The CDR3 DNA reads TGCAGTGCGAGGGGAACCTACGAGCAGTACTTC.

In its sample, this clonotype was seen many times. V is TRBV30 and J is TRBJ1-2, with D possibly matching TRBD1 (5 bases). Germline values: CDR1 GTSNPN, CDR2 SVGIG (reference sequence). V was pared by 1 base and J by 2 bases, with 17 bases between. The CDR3 loop spans 16 amino acids. The CDR3, as DNA: TGTGCCTGGAGTGCAACAATCCATCAGGGAAACTATGGCTACACCTTC. Translating it yields CAWSATIHQGNYGYTF.

Many counts were recorded for this clonotype. The rearrangement links TRBV29-1 to TRBJ2-3; D is perhaps TRBD1 or TRBD2 (5 bases each). Germline values: CDR1 SQVTM, CDR2 ANQGSEA. V was pared by 8 bases and J by 4 bases, with 13 bases between. This CDR3 is built from 12 residues. In DNA, the CDR3 is TGCAGCACCTCTCCGGGGCCAGATACGCAGTATTTT. Protein: CSTSPGPDTQYF.

This clonotype was counted many times. The chain joins TRBV6-5 to TRBJ2-3; D remains unclear. This CDR3 is built from 16 residues. The germline V gene encodes CDR1 MNHEY and CDR2 SVGAGI. V was clipped by 4 bases and J by 0 bases, with 14 bases between them. The CDR3 protein is CASSFPALTSTDTQYF. CDR3 bases: TGTGCCAGCAGTTTTCCTGCGCTAACTAGCACAGATACGCAGTATTTT.

This clonotype was found many times. The chain employs TRBV28 and TRBJ2-1; no definite D call. V lost 8 bases and J lost 5, with 16 bases in between. Germline-derived CDR1 and CDR2 are MDHEN and SYDVKM. There are 14 residues in the CDR3. CDR3 residues: CASVTSLPDNEQFF. CDR3 DNA sequence: TGTGCCAGCGTGACCTCGTTGCCGGACAATGAGCAGTTCTTC.

This clonotype was observed many times. V is TRBV9 and J is TRBJ2-1; 12 bases map to TRBD2. CDR3 length equals 16 residues. Germline V gene sequence: CDR1 SGDLS, CDR2 YYNGEE. Losses at the gene ends were 0 bases for V and 3 bases for J; bases not matched to a gene: 1. The CDR3 coding sequence is TGTGCCAGCAGCGTAGCGACTAGCGGGAGCTACAATGAGCAGTTCTTC. As protein: CASSVATSGSYNEQFF.

At least ten counts were recorded for this clonotype. The CDR3 nucleotides are TGCGCCAGCAGCGGGACAGGGACTAACTATGGCTACACCTTC. Translation: CASSGTGTNYGYTF. The V call is TRBV5-1, the J call TRBJ1-2; TRBD1 agrees at 9 bases. CDR1 is SGHRS, CDR2 YFSETQ, per germline. The CDR3 extends over 14 amino acids. V shed 4 bases and J 0 bases; nucleotides not matched to a gene: 1. Complete variable domain (other parts from reference TRBV5-1 and TRBJ1-2): KAGVTQTPRYLIKTRGQQVTLSCSPISGHRSVSWYQQTPGQGLQFLFEYFSETQRNKGNFPGRFSGRQFSNSRSEMNVSTLELGDSALYLCASSGTGTNYGYTFGSGTRLTVV.

This clonotype was seen repeatedly, ten times or more. V is TRBV20-1 and J is TRBJ2-3, with TRBD2 matching over 11 bases. The CDR3 loop spans 14 amino acids. From germline, CDR1 is DFQATT and CDR2 SNEGSKA (reference sequence). Trimming removed 5 bases from V and 4 bases from J; junction bases left unmatched: 5. CDR3 amino acids: CSALAGGSSDTQYF. The CDR3 bases are TGCAGTGCTTTAGCGGGAGGGTCGTCAGATACGCAGTATTTT.

This clonotype was observed at least ten times. The chain couples TRBV6-5 to TRBJ2-3, with D perhaps TRBD1 (8 bases). The CDR3 runs 19 residues. Trimming took off 0 bases at V and 2 bases at J, with 21 bases between the two ends. In germline, CDR1 is MNHEY, CDR2 SVGAGI. The CDR3 sequence is CASSYSGAYRGGVTDTQYF. CDR3 in DNA: TGTGCCAGCAGTTACTCGGGAGCCTACAGGGGGGGCGTCACAGATACGCAGTATTTT.

This clonotype occurred many times. This chain joins TRBV29-1 and TRBJ1-5, with D perhaps matching TRBD1 (5 bases). Trimming took off 4 bases at V and 3 bases at J, with 16 bases between the two ends. The CDR3 spans 15 residues. In germline, CDR1 is SQVTM, CDR2 ANQGSEA. In DNA form, the CDR3 reads TGCAGCGTTGTTGTGGGGGGGAATAACAATCAGCCCCAGCATTTT. The encoded protein is CSVVVGGNNNQPQHF. Full variable domain (rest looked up from reference TRBV29-1 and TRBJ1-5): SAVISQKPSRDICQRGTSLTIQCQVDSQVTMMFWYRQQPGQSLTLIATANQGSEATYESGFVIDKFPISRPNLTFSTLTVSNMSPEDSSIYLCSVVVGGNNNQPQHFGDGTRLSIL.

Ten or more counts support this clonotype. This chain links TRBV9 with TRBJ2-3; D may be TRBD1 (6 bases). Between the trimmed V and J ends, which lost 0 bases and 4 bases, there was a span of 9 bases. This CDR3 contains 14 residues. Germline V CDR1 and CDR2: SGDLS, YYNGEE. Written as DNA, the CDR3 is TGTGCCAGCAGCGTAGGTTCAGGGGCAGATACGCAGTATTTT. It translates to CASSVGSGADTQYF.